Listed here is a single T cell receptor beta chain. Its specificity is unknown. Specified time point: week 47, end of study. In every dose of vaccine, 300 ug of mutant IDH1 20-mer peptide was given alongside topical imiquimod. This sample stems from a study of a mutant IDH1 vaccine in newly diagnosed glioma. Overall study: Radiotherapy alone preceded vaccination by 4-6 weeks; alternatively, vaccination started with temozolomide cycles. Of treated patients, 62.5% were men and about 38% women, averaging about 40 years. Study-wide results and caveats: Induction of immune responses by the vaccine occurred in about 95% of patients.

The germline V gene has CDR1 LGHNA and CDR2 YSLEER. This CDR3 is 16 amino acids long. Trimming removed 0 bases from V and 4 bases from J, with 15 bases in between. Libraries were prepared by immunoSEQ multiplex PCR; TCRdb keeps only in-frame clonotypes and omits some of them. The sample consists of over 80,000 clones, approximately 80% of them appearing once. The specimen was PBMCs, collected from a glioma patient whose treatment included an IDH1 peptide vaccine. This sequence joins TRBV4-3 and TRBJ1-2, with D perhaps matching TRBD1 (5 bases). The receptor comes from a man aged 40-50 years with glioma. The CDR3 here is CASSQDLKGLAYGYTF. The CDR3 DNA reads TGCGCCAGCAGCCAAGATCTTAAGGGGTTGGCCTATGGCTACACCTTC.